The rows below give T cell receptor beta chains drawn from one sample of a study of T cell responses to AZD1222 COVID-19 vaccine. Assay used: immunoSEQ multiplex PCR; TCRdb lists only in-frame clones, some missing. The table has 150,000 to 200,000 clones, 70% to 90% seen once; the top ten hold about 4.5%. Specimen: peripheral blood, collected 28 days after the second AZD1222 dose. Receptors originate from an adult who received the AZD1222 COVID-19 vaccine. Both conserved end residues are part of each CDR3. The order of the fields is clone size, J gene, D gene, V gene, CDR3 DNA, CDR3 protein. A D gene is named only where the DNA matches it firmly. Some rows have no size entry. The others give once, few or many, or a class for an expanded clone.

NA	TRBJ1-1	NA	TRBV4-1	TGCGCCAGCAGCCAGCCTGGAAGGGGGGACGGAACTGAAGCTTTCTTT	CASSQPGRGDGTEAFF
NA	TRBJ2-1	NA	TRBV12-3/TRBV12-4	TGTGCCAGCAGTTCTCCTTTGGGCGAGCAGTTCTTC	CASSSPLGEQFF
NA	TRBJ1-1	NA	TRBV6-5	TGTGCCACCTCCCGGGACACCAGGAACACTGAAGCTTTCTTT	CATSRDTRNTEAFF
NA	TRBJ1-2	TRBD1	TRBV30	TGTGCCTGGAGTGTACCGAGGACAGGGGTTTTGTATGGCTACACCTTC	CAWSVPRTGVLYGYTF
NA	TRBJ2-7	NA	TRBV10-3	TGTGCCATCAGTTCAGGGGCCAACGAGCAGTACTTC	CAISSGANEQYF
NA	TRBJ1-2	NA	TRBV3-1/TRBV3-2	TGTGCCAGCAGCCAGTCTCTGAACTATGGCTACACCTTC	CASSQSLNYGYTF
NA	TRBJ2-3	NA	TRBV5-5	TGTGCCAGCAAGGGAGGGGGCGGATACACAGATACGCAGTATTTT	CASKGGGGYTDTQYF
NA	TRBJ2-7	TRBD1	TRBV25-1	TGTGCCAGCAGTGCCTGGGACAGGGAGACCTACGAGCAGTACTTC	CASSAWDRETYEQYF
NA	TRBJ1-3	NA	TRBV18	TGTGCCAGCTCATATGATACAGGGTTCACTGGAAACACCATATATTTT	CASSYDTGFTGNTIYF
NA	TRBJ1-1	NA	TRBV3-1/TRBV3-2	TGTGCCAGCAGCCAAGCCGACAGGAACACTGAAGCTTTCTTT	CASSQADRNTEAFF
NA	TRBJ2-1	TRBD2	TRBV6-5	TGTGCCAGCAGTCCCCTGACTAGCGGGGTGAATGAGCAGTTCTTC	CASSPLTSGVNEQFF
NA	TRBJ2-5	NA	TRBV9	TGTGCCAGCAGCTTAAACAGGGGAGGGGACCAAGAGACCCAGTACTTC	CASSLNRGGDQETQYF
NA	TRBJ2-7	TRBD1	TRBV3-1/TRBV3-2	TGTGCCGGAAAGGTCGGGACAGGGGACGAGCAGTACTTC	CAGKVGTGDEQYF
NA	TRBJ1-3	NA	TRBV15	TGTGCCACCAGCAGAGACAGAGGGGTGGGTGGAAACACCATATATTTT	CATSRDRGVGGNTIYF
NA	TRBJ1-1	NA	TRBV30	TGTGCCTTGAAAGGGGGGGAGAACACTGAAGCTTTCTTT	CALKGGENTEAFF
NA	TRBJ1-4	TRBD1	TRBV6-5	TGTGCCAGCCGGGACAGGGGGACGGGTAATGAAAAACTGTTTTTT	CASRDRGTGNEKLFF
NA	TRBJ1-6	TRBD1	TRBV6-6	TGTGCCAGCAGTACCGACCGACAGGGGGCTTATTCACCCCTCCACTTT	CASSTDRQGAYSPLHF
few	TRBJ1-6	NA	TRBV7-2	TGTGCCAGCAGCTTAGGTTTTGGAAGGGAGAATTCACCCCTCCACTTT	CASSLGFGRENSPLHF
NA	TRBJ1-3	NA	TRBV10-3	TGTGCCATCAGTGGCTCTGGAAACACCATATATTTT	CAISGSGNTIYF
NA	TRBJ2-7	NA	TRBV5-1	TGCGCCAGCAGCCCCCGGACAGATAGAACCTACGAGCAGTACTTC	CASSPRTDRTYEQYF
NA	TRBJ1-1	NA	TRBV11-2	TGTGCCAGCAGCTTAGAGGGGGCGACGGGAGAAGCTTTCTTT	CASSLEGATGEAFF
NA	TRBJ1-1	TRBD1	TRBV15	TGTGCCACCAGCAGAGATCCGGGACAGGGTCGGGAAGCTTTCTTT	CATSRDPGQGREAFF
NA	TRBJ1-2	NA	TRBV7-2	TGTGCCAGCAGCTCATTTCAGGGAAGCAACACCTTC	CASSSFQGSNTF
NA	TRBJ2-2	NA	TRBV19	TGTGCCAGTACCTCGGCAAACCGGCCCGGGGAGCTGTTTTTT	CASTSANRPGELFF
NA	TRBJ1-2	NA	TRBV4-3	TGCGCCAGCAGCCAAGATCATTGGGGGGCTCGTGGCTACACCTTC	CASSQDHWGARGYTF
NA	TRBJ1-1	TRBD1	TRBV5-1	TGCGCCAGCAGATTCGGACAGGGGGATAACACTGAAGCTTTCTTT	CASRFGQGDNTEAFF
NA	TRBJ1-1	NA	TRBV7-8	TGTGCCAGCAGCACACGGGGGGCTGGGGCTGAAGCTTTCTTT	CASSTRGAGAEAFF
NA	TRBJ2-7	NA	TRBV6-2/TRBV6-3	TGTGCCAGCAGCACTTTATGGACCACCGGGTTCTACGAGCAGTACTTC	CASSTLWTTGFYEQYF
NA	TRBJ1-2	NA	TRBV6-2/TRBV6-3	TGTGCCAGCAGTCTTCGACAGGTGGGCTACACCTTC	CASSLRQVGYTF
NA	TRBJ1-6	NA	TRBV6-5	TGTGCCAGCAGTTTCGGTTCCATCCCAAATTCACCCCTCCACTTT	CASSFGSIPNSPLHF
NA	TRBJ1-2	NA	TRBV4-3	TGCGCCAGCAGCCAAGACAGGGGAAATTTGAATGGCTACACCTTC	CASSQDRGNLNGYTF
NA	TRBJ2-3	NA	TRBV7-3	TGTGCCAGCAGCTCCCGCGCGCGACCTAGCACAGATACGCAGTATTTT	CASSSRARPSTDTQYF
NA	TRBJ2-2	NA	TRBV19	TGTGCCAGTAGTACCCCGGGACGGAAAACCGGGGAGCTGTTTTTT	CASSTPGRKTGELFF
NA	TRBJ2-7	NA	TRBV6-5	TGTGCCAGCTCCCTAAGGCCCAAGAGCTCCTACGAGCAGTACTTC	CASSLRPKSSYEQYF
few	TRBJ2-7	TRBD1	TRBV11-2	TGTGCCAGCAGCTTAGATCTTAGGACAGGGAAGGGCGAGCAGTACTTC	CASSLDLRTGKGEQYF
NA	TRBJ1-1	NA	TRBV29-1	TGCAGCGTGTCGGGGGGCTGGGGAATGAACACTGAAGCTTTCTTT	CSVSGGWGMNTEAFF
NA	TRBJ1-5	NA	TRBV5-8	TGTGCCAGCAAAGAGTGGGCCGGGGGAGGCCAGCATTTT	CASKEWAGGGQHF
NA	TRBJ1-3	NA	TRBV30	TGTGCCTGGAGTACCAGCTCTGGAAACACCATATATTTT	CAWSTSSGNTIYF
NA	TRBJ2-7	NA	TRBV28	TGTGCCAGCAGTTTAGCCGGCTACGAGCAGTACTTC	CASSLAGYEQYF
NA	TRBJ1-2	NA	TRBV6-5	TGTGCCAGCAGTTCTGCCCCCGGGGCGGGGTATGGCTACACCTTC	CASSSAPGAGYGYTF
NA	TRBJ1-1	NA	TRBV6-5	TGTGCCAGCAGGCGCTCCGGGGGTGACACTGAAGCTTTCTTT	CASRRSGGDTEAFF
NA	TRBJ1-2	NA	TRBV27	TGTGCCAGCAGTTTCGGTTCTCACAATGGCTACACCTTC	CASSFGSHNGYTF
NA	TRBJ2-6	TRBD1	TRBV5-6	TGTGCCAGCAGCCAGGACAGGAACTCTGGGGCCAACGTCCTGACTTTC	CASSQDRNSGANVLTF
NA	TRBJ1-2	TRBD1	TRBV5-1	TGCGCCAGCAGCGGGGACAGGCTGGATGGCTACACCTTC	CASSGDRLDGYTF
NA	TRBJ1-1	NA	TRBV6-1	TGTGCCAGCAGTGAAAGGCAGCTGAACACTGAAGCTTTCTTT	CASSERQLNTEAFF
NA	TRBJ2-1	NA	TRBV27	TGTGCCAGCAGTTTAAAGGCCTTAGCAGCAGATGAGCAGTTCTTC	CASSLKALAADEQFF
NA	TRBJ1-5	NA	TRBV6-1	TGTGCCAGCAGTGAAGGGGGGTACCAGCCCCAGCATTTT	CASSEGGYQPQHF
once	TRBJ1-2	NA	TRBV5-1	TGCGCCAGCAGCTTGGGCGCCTATGGCTACACCTTC	CASSLGAYGYTF
few	TRBJ1-1	NA	TRBV7-2	TGTGCCAGCAGCTTATCCGGGGGGAACACTGAAGCTTTCTTT	CASSLSGGNTEAFF
NA	TRBJ2-2	NA	TRBV27	TGTGCCAGCAGTTGGACTGTGAACACCGGGGAGCTGTTTTTT	CASSWTVNTGELFF
NA	TRBJ1-5	NA	TRBV6-5	TGTGCCAGCAGTAACCAGAATCAGCCCCAGCATTTT	CASSNQNQPQHF
NA	TRBJ1-2	TRBD1	TRBV27	TGTGCCAGCAGTTTACGTCTCGGGACAGATTTTGGCTACACCTTC	CASSLRLGTDFGYTF
NA	TRBJ2-7	NA	TRBV6-5	TGTGCCAGCAGTTACTCGAGGGGGACTAAGTACTTC	CASSYSRGTKYF
NA	TRBJ1-3	NA	TRBV6-4	TGTGCCAGCAGTCCGGGACAAAGTGCCTCTGGAAACACCATATATTTT	CASSPGQSASGNTIYF